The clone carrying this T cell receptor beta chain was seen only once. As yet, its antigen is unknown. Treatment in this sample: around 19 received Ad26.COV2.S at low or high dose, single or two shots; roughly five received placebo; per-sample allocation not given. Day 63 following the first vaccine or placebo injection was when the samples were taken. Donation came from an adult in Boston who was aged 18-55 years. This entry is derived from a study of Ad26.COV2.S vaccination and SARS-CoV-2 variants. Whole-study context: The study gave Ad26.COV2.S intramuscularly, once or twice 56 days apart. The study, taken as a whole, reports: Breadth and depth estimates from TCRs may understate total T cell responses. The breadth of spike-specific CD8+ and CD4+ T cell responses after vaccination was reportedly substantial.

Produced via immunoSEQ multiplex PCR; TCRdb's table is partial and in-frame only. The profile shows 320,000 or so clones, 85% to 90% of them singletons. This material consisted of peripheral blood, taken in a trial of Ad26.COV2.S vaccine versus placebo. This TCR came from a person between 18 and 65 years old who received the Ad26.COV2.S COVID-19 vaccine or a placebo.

CDR3: CASSFYDRGRGDATNEKLFF. DNA of the CDR3: TGTGCCAGCAGCTTTTACGACAGGGGAAGGGGAGACGCAACTAATGAAAAACTGTTTTTT. This chain uses TRBV5-4 with TRBJ1-4; 8 positions match TRBD1. The CDR3 consists of 20 residues. Germline assignment: CDR1 SGHNT and CDR2 YYREEE (reference sequence). Trimming cost V 2 bases and J 0 bases; bases outside gene matches: 15.